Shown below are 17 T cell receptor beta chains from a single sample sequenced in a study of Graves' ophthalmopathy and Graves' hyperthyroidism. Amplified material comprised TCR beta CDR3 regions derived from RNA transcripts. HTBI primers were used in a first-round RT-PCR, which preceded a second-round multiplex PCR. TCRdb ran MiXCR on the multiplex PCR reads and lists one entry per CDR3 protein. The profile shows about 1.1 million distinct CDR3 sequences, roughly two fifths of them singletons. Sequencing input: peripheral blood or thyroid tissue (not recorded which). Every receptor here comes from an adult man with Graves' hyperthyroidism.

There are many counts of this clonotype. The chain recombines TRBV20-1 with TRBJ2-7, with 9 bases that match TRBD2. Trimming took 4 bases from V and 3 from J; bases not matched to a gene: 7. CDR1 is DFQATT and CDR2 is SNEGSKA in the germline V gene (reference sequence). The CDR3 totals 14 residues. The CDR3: CSATGTSYGYEQYF. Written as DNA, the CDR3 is TGCAGTGCTACCGGGACTAGCTATGGCTACGAGCAGTACTTC.

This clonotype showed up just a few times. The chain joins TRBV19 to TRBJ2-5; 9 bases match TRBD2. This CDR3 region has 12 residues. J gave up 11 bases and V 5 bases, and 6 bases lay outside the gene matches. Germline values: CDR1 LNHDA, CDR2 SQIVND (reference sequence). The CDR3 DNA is TGTGCCAGTAGTGGACTAGCGTCTTCGCAGTACTTC. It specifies CASSGLASSQYF.

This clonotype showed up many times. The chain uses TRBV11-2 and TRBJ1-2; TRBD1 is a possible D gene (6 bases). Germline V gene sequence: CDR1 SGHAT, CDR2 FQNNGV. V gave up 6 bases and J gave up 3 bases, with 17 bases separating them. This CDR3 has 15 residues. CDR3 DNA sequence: TGTGCCAGCAGAAACCCTGGGGGGCAGCACTATGGCTACACCTTC. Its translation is CASRNPGGQHYGYTF.

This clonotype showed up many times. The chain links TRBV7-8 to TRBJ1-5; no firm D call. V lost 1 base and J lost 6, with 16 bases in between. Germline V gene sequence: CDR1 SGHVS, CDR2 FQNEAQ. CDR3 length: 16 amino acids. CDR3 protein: CASSLEGGLLGQPQHF. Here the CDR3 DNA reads TGTGCCAGCAGCTTAGAGGGTGGTTTACTAGGTCAGCCCCAGCATTTT.

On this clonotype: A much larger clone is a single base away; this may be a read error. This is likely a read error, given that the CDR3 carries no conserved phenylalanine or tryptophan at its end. The chain's CDR3 is CASSLGGGANYGYTL. The CDR3 DNA follows: TGTGCCAGCAGCCTTGGGGGAGGAGCGAACTATGGCTACACCCTC. The rearrangement joins TRBV5-4 to TRBJ1-2; D may be TRBD1 (5 bases). The CDR3 is 15 amino acids. CDR1 is SGHNT, CDR2 YYREEE, per germline (reference sequence). V lost 4 bases and J 2 bases, leaving 15 bases between the germline ends.

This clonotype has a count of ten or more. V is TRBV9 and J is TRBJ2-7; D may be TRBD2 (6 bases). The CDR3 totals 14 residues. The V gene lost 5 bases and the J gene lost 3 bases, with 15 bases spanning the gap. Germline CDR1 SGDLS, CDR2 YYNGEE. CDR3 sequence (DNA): TGTGCCAGCAGTGCGGCCTACGGGGGCTACGAGCAGTACTTC. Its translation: CASSAAYGGYEQYF.

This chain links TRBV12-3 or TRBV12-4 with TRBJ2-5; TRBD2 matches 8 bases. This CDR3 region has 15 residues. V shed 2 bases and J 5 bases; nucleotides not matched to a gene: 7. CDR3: CASSLRAGGTETQYF. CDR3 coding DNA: TGTGCCAGCAGTTTACGGGCGGGGGGAACGGAGACCCAGTACTTC.

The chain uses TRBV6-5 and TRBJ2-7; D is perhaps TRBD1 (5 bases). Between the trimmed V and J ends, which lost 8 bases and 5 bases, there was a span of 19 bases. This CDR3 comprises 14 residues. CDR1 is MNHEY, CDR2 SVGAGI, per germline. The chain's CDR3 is CASRGQRRGDEQYF. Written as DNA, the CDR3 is TGTGCCAGCCGAGGCCAACGAAGGGGCGACGAGCAGTACTTC.

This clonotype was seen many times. DNA for the CDR3: TGTGCCAGCAGCCCAAACTGGTCTGGAAACACCATATATTTT. The encoded protein is CASSPNWSGNTIYF. The rearrangement uses TRBV7-9 and TRBJ1-3, with D unresolved. CDR3 length equals 14 residues. Trimming shortened V by 5 bases and J by 1 base, and 9 bases separated the two germline ends. CDR1 and CDR2 (germline): SEHNR, FQNEAQ (reference sequence).

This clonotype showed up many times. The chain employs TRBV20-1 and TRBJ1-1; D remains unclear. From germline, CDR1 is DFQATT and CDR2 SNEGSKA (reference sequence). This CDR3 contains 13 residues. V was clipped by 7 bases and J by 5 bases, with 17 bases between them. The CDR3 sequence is CSVPREVTTEAFF. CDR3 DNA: TGCAGTGTTCCTAGGGAGGTAACAACTGAAGCTTTCTTT.

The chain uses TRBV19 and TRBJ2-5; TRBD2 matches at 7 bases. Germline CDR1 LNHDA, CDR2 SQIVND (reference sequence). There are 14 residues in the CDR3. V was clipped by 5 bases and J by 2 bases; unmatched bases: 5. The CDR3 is CASSWGLLQETQYF. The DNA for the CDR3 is TGTGCCAGTAGTTGGGGACTATTACAAGAGACCCAGTACTTC.

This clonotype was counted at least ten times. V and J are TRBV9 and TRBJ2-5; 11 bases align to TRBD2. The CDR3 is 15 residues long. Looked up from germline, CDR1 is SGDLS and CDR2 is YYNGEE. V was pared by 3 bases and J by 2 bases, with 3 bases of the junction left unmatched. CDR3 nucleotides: TGTGCCAGCAGCGCCGGGACTAGCGGACAAGAGACCCAGTACTTC. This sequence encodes CASSAGTSGQETQYF.

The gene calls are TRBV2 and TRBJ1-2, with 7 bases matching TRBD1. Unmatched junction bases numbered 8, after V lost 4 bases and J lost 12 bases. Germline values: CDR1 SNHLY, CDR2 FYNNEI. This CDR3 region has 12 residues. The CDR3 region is CASSGTGSGNTF. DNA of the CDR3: TGTGCCAGCAGTGGGACAGGATCCGGAAACACCTTC.

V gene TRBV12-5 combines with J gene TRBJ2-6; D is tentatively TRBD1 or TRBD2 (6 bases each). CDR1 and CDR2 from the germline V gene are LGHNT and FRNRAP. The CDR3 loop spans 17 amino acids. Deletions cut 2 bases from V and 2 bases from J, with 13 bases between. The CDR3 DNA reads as TGTGCTAGTGGTTTGTCAGGGGACTCACCTGGGGCCAACGTCCTGACTTTC. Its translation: CASGLSGDSPGANVLTF. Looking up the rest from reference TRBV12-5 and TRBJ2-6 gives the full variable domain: DARVTQTPRHKVTEMGQEVTMRCQPILGHNTVFWYRQTMMQGLELLAYFRNRAPLDDSGMPKDRFSAEMPDATLATLKIQPSEPRDSAVYFCASGLSGDSPGANVLTFGAGSRLTVL.

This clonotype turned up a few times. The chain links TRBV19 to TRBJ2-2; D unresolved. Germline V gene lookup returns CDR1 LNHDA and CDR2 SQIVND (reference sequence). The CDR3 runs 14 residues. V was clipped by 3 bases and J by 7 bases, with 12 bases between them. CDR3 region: CASSIGLEIGELFF. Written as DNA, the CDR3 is TGTGCCAGTAGTATCGGGCTAGAGATCGGGGAGCTGTTTTTT.

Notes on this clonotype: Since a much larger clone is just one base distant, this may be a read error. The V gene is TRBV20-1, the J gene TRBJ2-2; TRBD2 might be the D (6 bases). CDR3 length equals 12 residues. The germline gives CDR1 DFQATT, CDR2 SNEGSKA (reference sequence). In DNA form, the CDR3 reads TGCAGTTCCAGGGCGAACACCGGGGGGCTGTTTTTT. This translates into CSSRANTGGLFF.

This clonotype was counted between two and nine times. The CDR3 sequence: CASTKREGGETQYF. CDR3 bases: TGTGCCAGCACTAAGCGGGAGGGGGGGGAGACCCAGTACTTC. The chain links TRBV6-6 to TRBJ2-5, with 10 bases identical to TRBD2. With V trimmed by 7 bases and J by 5 bases, 7 bases remained unmatched. The CDR3 has 14 amino acids. Germline loops: CDR1 MNHNY, CDR2 SVGAGI (reference sequence).